The 2 T cell receptor beta chains listed next were all sequenced from one sample in a study of response to subunit inactivated influenza vaccine. TCRdb recomputed calls from the RT-PCR reads with MiXCR, one row per CDR3 protein. Of more than 550,000 distinct CDR3 sequences listed, about 11% were seen once; the top ten hold more than 9.5%. This same sample was also part of a study on T cells expressing NK-cell markers. This second report adds: The TCR beta cDNA came from 5'RACE template switching with UMIs.

This material consisted of PBMCs from blood, taken on the day of vaccination. The receptors were sampled from a man in his fifties who received an inactivated influenza vaccine.

This clonotype was seen repeatedly, ten times or more. V and J are TRBV28 and TRBJ2-1; no clear D. The V gene lost 7 bases and the J gene lost 0 bases, with 10 bases spanning the gap. The CDR3 is made up of 14 amino acids. Per the germline V gene, CDR1 is MDHEN and CDR2 is SYDVKM. CDR3 protein: CASTWESSYNEQFF. The CDR3 nucleotides read TGTGCCAGCACCTGGGAAAGCTCCTACAATGAGCAGTTCTTC.

The chain combines TRBV7-2 with TRBJ1-4, with TRBD1 identical over 7 bases. In germline, CDR1 is SGHTA, CDR2 FQGNSA. V lost 5 bases and J lost 8; bases outside the gene matches: 11. CDR3 length equals 15 residues. CDR3 in amino acids: CASSTPGQPREKLFF. DNA for the CDR3: TGTGCCAGCAGCACCCCGGGACAGCCTAGGGAAAAACTGTTTTTT.